This entry lists 22 T cell receptor beta chains sequenced from one sample in a study of T cell changes during pregnancy in multiple sclerosis. TCRdb's table, derived via immunoSEQ multiplex PCR, lists solely in-frame clones and lacks some. The sample carries approximately 12,000 clones, about 86% recorded once. Sequenced material: CD8+ T cells from peripheral blood mononuclear cells, taken in the second trimester of pregnancy. The receptor source for this set is a female donor in good health, enrolled as a control in a pregnancy study.

This clone is medium-sized in the sample. This sequence joins TRBV5-8 and TRBJ1-2; TRBD1 aligns across 9 bases. The CDR3 covers 14 residues. Germline CDR1 and CDR2: SGHTS and YDEGEE. Unmatched junction bases numbered 3, after V lost 2 bases and J lost 4 bases. CDR3 sequence reads: CASSLQGAAYGYTF. Here the CDR3 DNA reads TGTGCCAGCAGCTTACAGGGGGCAGCCTATGGCTACACCTTC.

This clone is a singleton in its sample. V and J are TRBV7-8 and TRBJ1-1, with D unresolved. The V end lost 1 base, the J end lost 1 base, and 13 bases lay between the germline ends. Germline values: CDR1 SGHVS, CDR2 FQNEAQ. This CDR3 has 16 residues. DNA of the CDR3: TGTGCCAGCAGCTTAGGTGGTCGTCTGAGGAACACTGAAGCTTTCTTT. As protein: CASSLGGRLRNTEAFF.

V is TRBV7-9 and J is TRBJ1-1; possibly TRBD1 for D (6 bases). V was shortened by 6 bases and J by 4 bases, with 15 bases between the two germline ends. The CDR3 spans 14 residues. Germline CDR1 reads SEHNR; CDR2 reads FQNEAQ (reference sequence). Here the CDR3 DNA reads TGTGCCAGCAGTAACAGGGAAGGGGGCACTGAAGCTTTCTTT. This codes for CASSNREGGTEAFF.

This clone was counted a few times. The rearrangement uses TRBV9 and TRBJ2-5; TRBD2 aligns across 7 bases. J was trimmed by 4 bases and V by 4 bases; bases with no gene match: 10. This CDR3 contains 15 residues. CDR1 SGDLS and CDR2 YYNGEE come from the germline V gene. CDR3 protein: CASSPSTSVLETQYF. The CDR3 DNA reads TGTGCCAGCAGCCCATCTACTAGCGTCCTAGAGACCCAGTACTTC.

The chain has TRBV6-6 and TRBJ2-2; D possibly corresponds to TRBD2 (5 bases). The CDR3 extends over 14 amino acids. In germline, CDR1 is MNHNY, CDR2 SVGAGI (reference sequence). V was trimmed by 8 bases and J by 0 bases, leaving 10 bases between them. CDR3 protein: CASGPGANTGELFF. The CDR3 DNA sequence: TGTGCCAGCGGGCCCGGGGCGAACACCGGGGAGCTGTTTTTT.

The chain joins TRBV10-3 to TRBJ2-1; possibly TRBD1 for D (5 bases). The V end was cut by 4 bases, the J end by 4 bases, with 8 bases between. The CDR3 covers 13 residues. Germline CDR1 reads ENHRY; CDR2 reads SYGVKD. This CDR3 is CAISVDSYNEQFF. CDR3 DNA sequence: TGTGCCATCAGTGTCGACAGTTACAATGAGCAGTTCTTC.

This sequence joins TRBV29-1 and TRBJ2-3, with 8 bases matching TRBD2. This CDR3 spans 15 amino acids. CDR1 and CDR2 (germline): SQVTM, ANQGSEA. V shed 0 bases, J shed 2 bases, and the junction held 4 bases outside the gene matches. CDR3 DNA sequence: TGCAGCGTTGAAGAACTAGCGGCTCCCACAGATACGCAGTATTTT. It yields the protein CSVEELAAPTDTQYF.

The CDR3 DNA follows: TGTGCCAGCAGTTTAGTGGGGGGGCAAGAGACCCAGTACTTC. Its translation: CASSLVGGQETQYF. This chain links TRBV27 with TRBJ2-5, with 7 bases lining up with TRBD2. Trimming at V came to 2 bases and at J to 2 bases, leaving 2 bases not matched to a gene. Germline V gene data show CDR1 as MNHEY and CDR2 as SMNVEV (reference sequence). The CDR3 has 14 amino acids.

DNA for the CDR3: TGTGCCAGCAGCTCTCGTACCAGGGGGAATACCGGGGAGCTGTTTTTT. Protein sequence: CASSSRTRGNTGELFF. This sequence joins TRBV5-4 and TRBJ2-2, with TRBD1 matching 7 bases. The junction had 10 bases not matched to a gene; V was cut back by 3 bases and J by 5 bases. The CDR3 extends over 16 amino acids. Per the germline V gene, CDR1 is SGHNT and CDR2 is YYREEE (reference sequence).

This chain links TRBV25-1 with TRBJ2-7; TRBD1 matches at 9 bases. Germline V gene lookup returns CDR1 MGHDK and CDR2 SYGVNS. Losses at the gene ends were 4 bases for V and 5 bases for J; bases not matched to a gene: 6. This CDR3 has 14 residues. DNA of the CDR3: TGTGCCAGCAGTGCACGGGACAGGGTGGACGAGCAGTACTTC. Amino acid sequence: CASSARDRVDEQYF.

The V and J genes are TRBV9 and TRBJ1-5, with a possible D match to TRBD1 (6 bases). Germline lookup yields CDR1 SGDLS and CDR2 YYNGEE. Trimming pared 4 bases from V and 5 bases from J, leaving 16 bases between. This CDR3 is built from 15 residues. This CDR3 reads CASSPQGAWDQPQHF. In DNA form, the CDR3 reads TGTGCCAGCAGCCCACAGGGTGCTTGGGATCAGCCCCAGCATTTT.

The V gene is TRBV5-6, the J gene TRBJ2-5, with 12 bases fitting TRBD2. Germline CDR1 and CDR2: SGHDT and YYEEEE. This CDR3 is built from 16 residues. Trimming removed 4 bases from V and 5 bases from J; junction bases left unmatched: 9. The CDR3 loop is CASSLGTSGGWETQYF. The CDR3 bases are TGTGCCAGCAGCCTAGGAACTAGCGGGGGGTGGGAGACCCAGTACTTC. The whole variable domain, filled in from reference TRBV5-6 and TRBJ2-5, reads DAGVTQSPTHLIKTRGQQVTLRCSPKSGHDTVSWYQQALGQGPQFIFQYYEEEERQRGNFPDRFSGHQFPNYSSELNVNALLLGDSALYLCASSLGTSGGWETQYFGPGTRLLVL.

This chain uses TRBV27 with TRBJ1-3; a weak D match, TRBD1 (6 bases). V lost 8 bases, J lost 3 bases, and 11 bases lay in between. Germline values: CDR1 MNHEY, CDR2 SMNVEV (reference sequence). The CDR3 contains 13 residues. CDR3 loop: CASGGAYGNTIYF. Written as DNA, the CDR3 is TGTGCCAGCGGGGGGGCGTATGGAAACACCATATATTTT.

This clone was counted once. The rearrangement links TRBV7-9 to TRBJ1-3; no firm D call. The CDR3 loop spans 13 amino acids. The V gene's germline CDR1 is SEHNR and CDR2 FQNEAQ (reference sequence). V lost 5 bases and J 1 base, leaving 6 bases between the germline ends. The CDR3 is CASSPRSGNTIYF. CDR3 in DNA: TGTGCCAGCAGCCCTAGATCTGGAAACACCATATATTTT.

V is TRBV29-1 and J is TRBJ2-3, with TRBD2 matching over 12 bases. Losses at the gene ends were 5 bases for V and 2 bases for J; bases not matched to a gene: 5. CDR3 length equals 15 residues. In germline, CDR1 is SQVTM, CDR2 ANQGSEA. CDR3 DNA: TGCAGCGTTACTAGCGGGGGGCCGTACACAGATACGCAGTATTTT. This encodes CSVTSGGPYTDTQYF.

The chain couples TRBV7-7 to TRBJ2-5, with D perhaps matching TRBD1 (5 bases). The CDR3 runs 14 residues. The germline CDR1 and CDR2 sequences are SSHAT and FNYEAQ (reference sequence). The V end lost 1 base, the J end lost 3 bases, and 9 bases lay between the germline ends. CDR3 nucleotides: TGTGCCAGCAGCTTAGGAAGGGGTAAAGAGACCCAGTACTTC. Its protein is CASSLGRGKETQYF.

The rearrangement joins TRBV27 to TRBJ2-1, with 9 bases identical to TRBD2. Unmatched junction bases numbered 5, after V lost 5 bases and J lost 0 bases. There are 16 residues in the CDR3. Germline CDR1 is MNHEY and CDR2 is SMNVEV (reference sequence). CDR3 in DNA: TGTGCCAGCAGTCCCGAGCGGGGGGCCTCCTACAATGAGCAGTTCTTC. Protein sequence: CASSPERGASYNEQFF.

This chain uses TRBV7-2 with TRBJ1-2; tentative D call: TRBD1 (5 bases). Between the trimmed V and J ends, which lost 5 bases and 7 bases, there was a span of 20 bases. Germline CDR1 is SGHTA and CDR2 is FQGNSA. The CDR3 is 15 amino acids. The CDR3 sequence is CASSQRQSTYGGYTF. The DNA of the CDR3 is TGTGCCAGCAGCCAAAGACAGTCCACGTATGGTGGCTACACCTTC.

The rearrangement joins TRBV7-8 to TRBJ2-7; 9 nucleotides match TRBD1. The V segment lost 2 bases and the J segment 1 base; nucleotides outside the gene matches: 6. The CDR3 spans 16 residues. Germline assignment: CDR1 SGHVS and CDR2 FQNEAQ. The CDR3 DNA is TGTGCCAGCAGCTTAATTGGGACAGGGACTTCCTACGAGCAGTACTTC. It specifies CASSLIGTGTSYEQYF.

V and J are TRBV7-9 and TRBJ2-7, with TRBD2 matching over 8 bases. Germline V lookup: CDR1 SEHNR, CDR2 FQNEAQ (reference sequence). This CDR3 contains 15 residues. The V and J ends lost 4 bases and 1 base, in that order; junction bases with no gene match: 6. The CDR3, as DNA: TGTGCCAGCAGCTCCCCGGGGGGGGCGTCCTACGAGCAGTACTTC. Translation: CASSSPGGASYEQYF. The full variable domain, rest sourced from reference TRBV7-9 and TRBJ2-7, is DTGVSQNPRHKITKRGQNVTFRCDPISEHNRLYWYRQTLGQGPEFLTYFQNEAQLEKSRLLSDRFSAERPKGSFSTLEIQRTEQGDSAMYLCASSSPGGASYEQYFGPGTRLTVT.

V and J are TRBV14 and TRBJ2-2; tentative D call: TRBD1 (6 bases). CDR1 and CDR2 (germline): SGHDN, FVKESK. This CDR3 spans 15 amino acids. V was shortened by 2 bases and J by 3 bases, with 10 bases between the two germline ends. In DNA form, the CDR3 reads TGTGCCAGCAGCCAAACGGGACATTACACCGGGGAGCTGTTTTTT. Its protein product is CASSQTGHYTGELFF.

This sequence joins TRBV9 and TRBJ1-1; 7 positions agree with TRBD1. CDR3 length equals 13 residues. CDR1 and CDR2 from the germline V gene are SGDLS and YYNGEE. Trimming removed 4 bases from V and 5 bases from J; junction bases left unmatched: 5. The CDR3 DNA sequence: TGTGCCAGCAGCCCCCAGACAGGGACTGAAGCTTTCTTT. Its protein is CASSPQTGTEAFF.